At least ten counts were recorded for the clone carrying this T cell receptor beta chain. TCRdb called clones again from the PCR reads with MiXCR. Of 15,000 to 20,000 clones listed, approximately 29% are singletons. This specimen comes from a study of metastatic and nonmetastatic thyroid tumors. V was shortened by 1 base and J by 3 bases, with 16 bases between the two germline ends. This CDR3 is built from 17 residues. Germline loops: CDR1 LGHNA, CDR2 YNFKEQ. Patients underwent thyroid surgery, and none had received any treatment before it. The sequence was collected from a female donor with papillary thyroid cancer or a benign thyroid nodule (not recorded which). Some clones in this sample may be carry-over from other donors' samples. Sequenced sample: adjacent normal tissue. The V call is TRBV4-2, the J call TRBJ1-3; a possible D gene is TRBD1 (5 bases). The CDR3 reads CASSQGPAGRSGNTIYF. DNA of the CDR3: TGTGCCAGCAGCCAAGGACCGGCGGGGCGGAGTGGAAACACCATATATTTT.